This T cell receptor (beta chain) originates from a study of CD8+ T cells in alopecia areata. General study points: Scalp and blood retained many expanded lesional clones during tofacitinib.

RNA extraction and reverse transcription yielded cDNA as sequencing template. The protocol was immunoSEQ multiplex PCR, while the TCRdb copy is restricted to in-frame clones and leaves out a portion. Found here are fewer than 250,000 clones, around 64% of them singletons; the top ten hold approximately 1.3%. Treatment indicated: oral pan-JAK inhibitor, 5-10 mg twice daily. With respect to this clone: Its specificity is unknown.

Germline V gene data show CDR1 as SQVTM and CDR2 as ANQGSEA. The CDR3 extends over 13 amino acids. V shed 4 bases and J shed 4 bases, with 13 bases lying between them. V usage is TRBV29-1 and J usage is TRBJ1-2; maybe TRBD1 (6 bases). The origin of this receptor is a human donor with alopecia areata. The sequenced sample was CD4+ T cells sorted from blood, obtained around week 50, from a patient treated with tofacitinib. In DNA form, the CDR3 reads TGCAGCGTTGTGTCGGGGGCTTTCTATGGCTACACCTTC. Amino acid sequence: CSVVSGAFYGYTF.